These 27 T cell receptor beta chains were all obtained from the same sample, sequenced in a study of cytomegalovirus exposure and HLA in healthy donors. PCR used 60 Vbeta primers and 13 Jbeta primers. Assay: immunoSEQ multiplex PCR; the TCRdb copy retains only in-frame clones and omits some. There are some 160,000 clones in the sample; around 81% occur only once, and under 2% lies in the top ten. Sequencing was done on a sample of PBMCs. Source of these receptors: a man between 40 and 49 years old in good health and CMV-seronegative.

This chain links TRBV9 with TRBJ2-5, with D hard to call. The V and J ends lost 1 base and 0 bases respectively, with 13 bases between them. Germline CDR1 reads SGDLS; CDR2 reads YYNGEE. The CDR3 has 16 amino acids. The CDR3 spells CASSVTSAEYQETQYF. The CDR3, as DNA: TGTGCCAGCAGCGTAACTTCCGCGGAGTACCAAGAGACCCAGTACTTC.

The genes are TRBV4-2 and TRBJ2-1; 11 nucleotides align to TRBD2. Germline CDR1 is LGHNA and CDR2 is YNFKEQ. Unmatched junction bases numbered 6, after V lost 1 base and J lost 4 bases. The CDR3 totals 17 residues. This CDR3 is CASSQGWGLAEYNEQFF. DNA for the CDR3: TGTGCCAGCAGCCAAGGTTGGGGACTAGCGGAATACAATGAGCAGTTCTTC.

The V and J genes are TRBV30 and TRBJ1-2, with TRBD1 matching 8 bases. The germline V gene encodes CDR1 GTSNPN and CDR2 SVGIG (reference sequence). The CDR3 sequence is 13 residues long. Unmatched junction bases numbered 6, after V lost 1 base and J lost 8 bases. The CDR3 region has the DNA TGTGCCTGGAGTGAGGCCAGGGGGCAAGGCTACACCTTC. It translates to CAWSEARGQGYTF.

This clone has just one count. This chain links TRBV19 with TRBJ1-1; tentative D call: TRBD1 (5 bases). V dropped 5 bases and J dropped 0 bases, with 13 bases sitting between them. Germline loops: CDR1 LNHDA, CDR2 SQIVND (reference sequence). This CDR3 is built from 15 residues. The DNA for the CDR3 is TGTGCCAGTAGTCGACAGCCGGGCTTGAACACTGAAGCTTTCTTT. This sequence encodes CASSRQPGLNTEAFF.

The rearrangement links TRBV27 to TRBJ2-1, with TRBD1 as a possible D gene (5 bases). The germline CDR1 and CDR2 sequences are MNHEY and SMNVEV (reference sequence). Deletions cut 2 bases from V and 1 base from J, with 21 bases between. CDR3 length equals 19 residues. CDR3 nucleotide sequence: TGTGCCAGCAGTTTAGTGTCGGGTCCCAGGGTCGGGTCCTACAATGAGCAGTTCTTC. It codes for CASSLVSGPRVGSYNEQFF.

The rearrangement links TRBV28 to TRBJ1-5; the match to TRBD1 covers 8 bases. The germline gives CDR1 MDHEN, CDR2 SYDVKM. The V segment lost 4 bases and the J segment 0 bases; nucleotides outside the gene matches: 23. This CDR3 is 22 amino acids long. The CDR3 nucleotides read TGTGCCAGCAGTTCGAGCACGAGTTACCGGGACAGGATTCCCCCTAGCAATCAGCCCCAGCATTTT. Protein product: CASSSSTSYRDRIPPSNQPQHF.

The chain is built from TRBV10-3 and TRBJ2-2; TRBD2 agrees at 10 bases. Germline lookup yields CDR1 ENHRY and CDR2 SYGVKD. The CDR3 is 18 amino acids. With 4 bases clipped from V and 6 bases from J, the junction kept 14 bases outside the gene matches. The CDR3 protein is CAISGRGVAGGYAGELFF. The CDR3, as DNA: TGTGCCATCAGTGGGCGCGGGGTAGCGGGAGGATACGCCGGGGAGCTGTTTTTT.

V is TRBV2 and J is TRBJ2-5; D gene ambiguous. The CDR3 contains 11 residues. Deletions cut 7 bases from V and 4 bases from J, with 7 bases between. Germline lookup yields CDR1 SNHLY and CDR2 FYNNEI. CDR3 amino acids: CASTLRETQYF. The CDR3 coding sequence is TGTGCCAGCACCCTTCGAGAGACCCAGTACTTC.

This clone was counted once. The chain employs TRBV9 and TRBJ1-1; a possible D gene is TRBD1 (5 bases). The germline V gene encodes CDR1 SGDLS and CDR2 YYNGEE. The CDR3 sequence is 18 residues long. With 0 bases removed from V and 1 base from J, the gap between germline ends came to 19 bases. The CDR3 region is CASSVGHGGRGRNTEAFF. The CDR3 DNA reads TGTGCCAGCAGCGTAGGTCATGGGGGACGGGGGAGGAACACTGAAGCTTTCTTT.

This clone was observed once. This chain connects TRBV11-2 to TRBJ1-2; D call uncertain. This CDR3 comprises 14 residues. V lost 0 bases and J 6 bases, leaving 11 bases between the germline ends. Germline V CDR1 and CDR2: SGHAT, FQNNGV. The CDR3: CASSLDLRDNGYTF. The CDR3 nucleotides read TGTGCCAGCAGCTTAGATTTACGGGATAATGGCTACACCTTC.

V is TRBV9 and J is TRBJ2-3; D is perhaps TRBD1 (5 bases). CDR1 is SGDLS, CDR2 YYNGEE, per germline. The CDR3 contains 15 residues. The V end lost 1 base, the J end lost 0 bases, and 9 bases lay between the germline ends. CDR3 DNA sequence: TGTGCCAGCAGCGTAAGACAGTACAGCACAGATACGCAGTATTTT. It specifies CASSVRQYSTDTQYF. Together with reference TRBV9 and TRBJ2-3, the CDR3 gives the full variable domain: DSGVTQTPKHLITATGQRVTLRCSPRSGDLSVYWYQQSLDQGLQFLIQYYNGEERAKGNILERFSAQQFPDLHSELNLSSLELGDSALYFCASSVRQYSTDTQYFGPGTRLTVL.

The CDR3 sequence: CASSPGQGVRDTEAFF. CDR3 bases: TGTGCCAGCAGTCCGGGACAGGGTGTTCGGGACACTGAAGCTTTCTTT. The chain carries TRBV27 and TRBJ1-1; 9 nucleotides line up with TRBD1. Per the germline V gene, CDR1 is MNHEY and CDR2 is SMNVEV (reference sequence). V lost 5 bases, J lost 3 bases, and 10 bases stayed unmatched. CDR3 length equals 16 residues.

This chain links TRBV4-1 with TRBJ2-7; D perhaps matches TRBD2 (7 bases). Between the trimmed V and J ends, which lost 1 base and 0 bases, there was a span of 13 bases. There are 16 residues in the CDR3. In germline, CDR1 is MGHRA, CDR2 YSYEKL. For the CDR3, the DNA is TGCGCCAGCAGCCAAGTGGGGGGGCCAAGCTCCTACGAGCAGTACTTC. Translated: CASSQVGGPSSYEQYF.

The chain is built from TRBV5-1 and TRBJ2-7; 10 bases fit TRBD2. The CDR3 covers 17 residues. CDR1 is SGHRS and CDR2 is YFSETQ in the germline V gene. J gave up 2 bases and V 4 bases, and 12 bases lay outside the gene matches. The DNA of the CDR3 is TGCGCCAGCAGCCCGGGACCGCTAGCGGGAGACACCTACGAGCAGTACTTC. Amino acids: CASSPGPLAGDTYEQYF.

There are a few counts of this clone. The chain joins TRBV19 to TRBJ1-6; 7 bases align to TRBD1. After removal of 7 bases from V and 7 bases from J, the junction contained 13 bases not matched to a gene. Looked up from germline, CDR1 is LNHDA and CDR2 is SQIVND (reference sequence). The CDR3 is made up of 16 amino acids. CDR3 residues: CASNKDSGTENSPLHF. Written as DNA, the CDR3 is TGTGCCAGTAATAAAGATTCCGGGACAGAGAATTCACCCCTCCACTTT.

This clone was recorded only once. In DNA, the CDR3 is TGTGCCAGCAGTCTCGATCTCGCGGAACGGGACAGGGTAGTAGGGTACGAGCAGTACTTC. Translating it yields CASSLDLAERDRVVGYEQYF. The rearrangement links TRBV28 to TRBJ2-7; 9 nucleotides align to TRBD1. With 5 bases clipped from V and 4 bases from J, the junction kept 24 bases outside the gene matches. Germline lookup yields CDR1 MDHEN and CDR2 SYDVKM. The CDR3 length is 20 residues.

This chain uses TRBV10-3 with TRBJ1-2, with 7 bases fitting TRBD1. Trimming took 3 bases from V and 8 from J; bases not matched to a gene: 9. Germline CDR1 reads ENHRY; CDR2 reads SYGVKD. This CDR3 is built from 14 residues. The CDR3 bases are TGTGCCATCAGTGACAACAGGGGTACCCGGGGCTACACCTTC. This encodes CAISDNRGTRGYTF.

V is TRBV30 and J is TRBJ2-1; D remains ambiguous. Between the trimmed V and J ends, which lost 4 bases and 8 bases, there was a span of 9 bases. The CDR3 loop spans 11 amino acids. Germline CDR1 is GTSNPN and CDR2 is SVGIG (reference sequence). The CDR3 loop reads CAWTRRDEQFF. CDR3 bases: TGTGCCTGGACCAGACGGGATGAGCAGTTCTTC. The full variable domain, its missing parts supplied by reference TRBV30 and TRBJ2-1, is SQTIHQWPATLVQPVGSPLSLECTVEGTSNPNLYWYRQAAGRGLQLLFYSVGIGQISSEVPQNLSASRPQDRQFILSSKKLLLSDSGFYLCAWTRRDEQFFGPGTRLTVL.

The genes are TRBV7-2 and TRBJ2-7; TRBD1 matches at 8 bases. V gave up 2 bases and J gave up 3 bases; unmatched junction bases: 3. CDR3 size: 14 residues. CDR1 is SGHTA, CDR2 FQGNSA, per germline. Written as DNA, the CDR3 is TGTGCCAGCAGCTTACAGGGGGCGGGCTACGAGCAGTACTTC. It yields the protein CASSLQGAGYEQYF.

This clone was picked up a small number of times. The chain couples TRBV9 to TRBJ2-3, with D unclear. CDR3 length equals 12 residues. Trimming left V 3 bases short and J 4 bases short, with 6 bases between. The germline gives CDR1 SGDLS, CDR2 YYNGEE. DNA for the CDR3: TGTGCCAGCAGCGCCAGGCCAGATACGCAGTATTTT. Encoded protein: CASSARPDTQYF.

This clone appeared once. The V gene is TRBV7-9, the J gene TRBJ1-3; the D is unclear. The V end lost 3 bases, the J end lost 0 bases, and 6 bases lay between the germline ends. Germline values: CDR1 SEHNR, CDR2 FQNEAQ (reference sequence). The CDR3 loop spans 14 amino acids. The CDR3 DNA follows: TGTGCCAGCAGCTTGTTATTCTCTGGAAACACCATATATTTT. This encodes CASSLLFSGNTIYF. Full variable domain (remainder filled in from reference TRBV7-9 and TRBJ1-3): DTGVSQNPRHKITKRGQNVTFRCDPISEHNRLYWYRQTLGQGPEFLTYFQNEAQLEKSRLLSDRFSAERPKGSFSTLEIQRTEQGDSAMYLCASSLLFSGNTIYFGEGSWLTVV.

This clone was counted once. The V gene is TRBV5-1, the J gene TRBJ2-6, with D perhaps matching TRBD1 (6 bases). The CDR3 totals 16 residues. The germline V gene has CDR1 SGHRS and CDR2 YFSETQ. Trimming stripped 6 bases from V and 0 bases from J, with 13 bases between. CDR3 bases: TGCGCCAGCAAGCCGGGACACCCCTCTGGGGCCAACGTCCTGACTTTC. It is translated as CASKPGHPSGANVLTF.

This clone was counted a few times. The chain couples TRBV4-2 to TRBJ2-2; TRBD2 aligns across 10 bases. Per the germline V gene, CDR1 is LGHNA and CDR2 is YNFKEQ. The CDR3 is made up of 19 amino acids. V lost 0 bases and J lost 4; bases outside the gene matches: 11. CDR3 nucleotide sequence: TGTGCCAGCAGCCAAGAAGGGCCCTTAGCGGGAGGAATCACCGGGGAGCTGTTTTTT. Amino acid sequence: CASSQEGPLAGGITGELFF.

CDR3 nucleotide sequence: TGTGCCAGCAGCTTAGATTCAGGACTAGAGGGCTCCTACGAGCAGTACTTC. It translates to CASSLDSGLEGSYEQYF. The V call is TRBV11-2, the J call TRBJ2-7; 7 nucleotides match TRBD2. V lost 0 bases to trimming and J lost 0 bases; unmatched junction nucleotides: 8. Per the germline V gene, CDR1 is SGHAT and CDR2 is FQNNGV. The CDR3 consists of 17 residues. The variable domain in full, with the rest retrieved from reference TRBV11-2 and TRBJ2-7, is EAGVAQSPRYKIIEKRQSVAFWCNPISGHATLYWYQQILGQGPKLLIQFQNNGVVDDSQLPKDRFSAERLKGVDSTLKIQPAKLEDSAVYLCASSLDSGLEGSYEQYFGPGTRLTVT.

Here the CDR3 DNA reads TGTGCCAGCAGCCCTAGGCCCGACAGCTACTACGAGCAGTACTTC. Its protein product is CASSPRPDSYYEQYF. V and J are TRBV7-6 and TRBJ2-7; D might be TRBD1 (5 bases). From germline, CDR1 is SGHVS and CDR2 FNYEAQ. The CDR3 is 15 residues long. The V end lost 5 bases, the J end lost 3 bases, and 17 bases lay between the germline ends.

The rearrangement joins TRBV28 to TRBJ1-1; D is uncertain. V lost 4 bases to trimming and J lost 6 bases, with 12 bases between them. Per the germline V gene, CDR1 is MDHEN and CDR2 is SYDVKM. This CDR3 has 13 amino acids. The chain's CDR3 is CASSSMRVSEAFF. The DNA for the CDR3 is TGTGCCAGCAGTTCAATGAGGGTCTCTGAAGCTTTCTTT.

This chain connects TRBV5-1 to TRBJ2-1; 8 bases map to TRBD1. With 0 bases clipped from V and 3 bases from J, the junction kept 5 bases outside the gene matches. CDR1 and CDR2 from the germline V gene are SGHRS and YFSETQ. This CDR3 is 16 amino acids long. This CDR3 is CASSLDQGARYNEQFF. The CDR3 DNA sequence: TGCGCCAGCAGCTTGGATCAGGGGGCACGCTACAATGAGCAGTTCTTC.